Included here is one TCR beta chain sequence, with context. The age range of participants was roughly 18 to 90 years, with residence in under 30 US areas. Participant-given clinical history determined each cohort assignment. The sample comes from a study of blood T cell repertoires in COVID-19. Study context: In each case, the material was cDNA or gDNA derived from T cells, B-cell-depleted T cells, or PBMCs.

The CDR3 is made up of 15 amino acids. From germline, CDR1 is SEHNR and CDR2 FQNEAQ (reference sequence). The V end lost 0 bases, the J end lost 1 base, and 9 bases lay between the germline ends. Original processing methods: From reference gene primer amplification, estimates of nucleated cell counts were derived. Repertoires were generated with immunoSEQ multiplex PCR, while TCRdb's copy carries only in-frame clones and drops some. V and J calls and clone size are given by that table; D and trimming were obtained from the DNA. Here the sample spans around 450,000 clones, about 90% being singletons. Sequencing used PBMCs or T cells enriched from blood (not recorded which). The V and J genes are TRBV7-9 and TRBJ1-1, with D uncertain. This TCR derives from a woman between 18 and 30 years old who had recovered from COVID-19. The CDR3 DNA sequence: TGTGCCAGCAGCTTAGCGGAGGGCCGGAACACTGAAGCTTTCTTT. Protein product: CASSLAEGRNTEAFF.